These 25 T cell receptor beta chains share one sample of origin, sequenced in a study of glioma-infiltrating T cells after dendritic cell vaccination. Assay: immunoSEQ multiplex PCR; the TCRdb copy retains only in-frame clones and omits some. Here the sample spans about 82,000 clones, about 90% being singletons. This specimen was blood, taken before dendritic cell vaccination. The receptors derive from a human donor with glioblastoma.

This clone was recorded only once. The chain recombines TRBV7-8 with TRBJ2-7, with TRBD1 matching 8 bases. Trimming took 1 base from V and 7 from J; bases not matched to a gene: 15. The germline V gene has CDR1 SGHVS and CDR2 FQNEAQ. The CDR3 loop spans 17 amino acids. The CDR3 sequence: CASSLVPTRQGSGEQYF. CDR3 sequence (DNA): TGTGCCAGCAGCTTAGTGCCTACCCGACAGGGGTCGGGGGAGCAGTACTTC.

The chain recombines TRBV7-2 with TRBJ1-1, with D possibly being TRBD1 (5 bases). Germline-derived CDR1 and CDR2 are SGHTA and FQGNSA. The CDR3 is made up of 13 amino acids. Trimming took 5 bases from V and 4 from J, leaving 11 bases between them. CDR3 protein: CASSPGRGTEAFF. In nucleotides, the CDR3 is TGTGCCAGCAGCCCTGGAAGGGGCACTGAAGCTTTCTTT.

The CDR3 region has the DNA TGTGCCAGCAGCGTGGGACAGATGAACACTGAAGCTTTCTTT. Amino acids: CASSVGQMNTEAFF. The V call is TRBV9, the J call TRBJ1-1, with TRBD1 matching 7 bases. Per the germline V gene, CDR1 is SGDLS and CDR2 is YYNGEE. V lost 2 bases and J lost 0; bases outside the gene matches: 1. This CDR3 is built from 14 residues.

This chain connects TRBV28 to TRBJ1-2; 8 bases fit TRBD1. The V segment lost 4 bases and the J segment 6 bases; nucleotides outside the gene matches: 7. CDR3 length: 14 amino acids. Germline V lookup: CDR1 MDHEN, CDR2 SYDVKM. The CDR3 loop is CASSSGQGRHGYTF. CDR3 nucleotides: TGTGCCAGCAGTTCTGGACAGGGAAGACATGGCTACACCTTC.

On this clone itself: Other DNA sequences in this specimen translate into the identical CDR3. The V gene is TRBV5-1, the J gene TRBJ1-6, with a weak D call TRBD1 (5 bases). From germline, CDR1 is SGHRS and CDR2 YFSETQ. Trimming removed 0 bases at V and 7 bases at J, with 11 bases between. The CDR3 loop spans 15 amino acids. This CDR3 is CASSLDGGGNSPLHF. The DNA for the CDR3 is TGCGCCAGCAGCTTGGATGGGGGAGGGAATTCACCCCTCCACTTT.

J is TRBJ2-5 and V is TRBV6-5; D perhaps matches TRBD2 (6 bases). The germline gives CDR1 MNHEY, CDR2 SVGAGI. This CDR3 region has 14 residues. V dropped 2 bases and J dropped 0 bases, with 7 bases sitting between them. This CDR3 reads CASSYGGNQETQYF. Here the CDR3 DNA reads TGTGCCAGCAGTTACGGGGGGAACCAAGAGACCCAGTACTTC.

The gene calls are TRBV6-1 and TRBJ2-3; 7 positions agree with TRBD1. CDR1 and CDR2 (germline): MNHNS, SASEGT. This CDR3 is built from 14 residues. V dropped 5 bases and J dropped 4; count of bases not matched to a gene: 6. CDR3 amino acids: CASSSRTGPDTQYF. The DNA for the CDR3 is TGTGCCAGCAGTTCCCGGACAGGTCCAGATACGCAGTATTTT.

For this clone: At one end the junction does not follow the germline gene, possibly because of a read error. The chain is built from TRBV6-1 and TRBJ2-1; a weak D match, TRBD1 (5 bases). This CDR3 is built from 12 residues. The germline V gene encodes CDR1 MNHNS and CDR2 SASEGT. CDR3 nucleotides: TGTGCCAGCAGGGAAGACAGCAATGAGCAGTTCTTC. It translates to CASREDSNEQFF.

The CDR3 is CASSEGAWDRGLRSGNTIYF. CDR3 bases: TGTGCCAGCAGTGAAGGTGCGTGGGACAGGGGGCTCCGCTCTGGAAACACCATATATTTT. The rearrangement uses TRBV6-1 and TRBJ1-3; 12 positions match TRBD1. The CDR3 is made up of 20 amino acids. Germline assignment: CDR1 MNHNS and CDR2 SASEGT. The junction had 10 bases not matched to a gene; V was cut back by 1 base and J by 0 bases.

CDR3 sequence reads: CAIRAAGADGYTF. In DNA, the CDR3 is TGTGCCATCAGAGCGGCGGGGGCGGATGGCTACACCTTC. The chain has TRBV10-3 and TRBJ1-2; a possible D gene is TRBD1 (6 bases). The CDR3 spans 13 residues. Trimming cost V 6 bases and J 6 bases, with 14 bases left between them. Looked up from germline, CDR1 is ENHRY and CDR2 is SYGVKD.

The genes are TRBV5-1 and TRBJ2-1; TRBD1 agrees at 9 bases. The CDR3 runs 15 residues. Germline trimming cut 4 bases from V and 2 bases from J; bases unmatched to any gene: 4. Per germline, CDR1 SGHRS and CDR2 YFSETQ. CDR3 loop: CASSLGTGTYNEQFF. CDR3 in DNA: TGCGCCAGCAGCCTTGGGACAGGGACCTACAATGAGCAGTTCTTC.

The genes are TRBV11-3 and TRBJ1-2; tentatively, D is TRBD1 (6 bases). With 5 bases removed from V and 2 bases from J, the gap between germline ends came to 27 bases. The V gene's germline CDR1 is SGHNT and CDR2 YENEEA. The CDR3 runs 19 residues. This chain's CDR3 is CASSTNRRLGGAGNYGYTF. CDR3 nucleotide sequence: TGTGCCAGCAGCACTAACCGGCGCCTGGGGGGGGCAGGGAACTATGGCTACACCTTC.

The V call is TRBV19, the J call TRBJ1-5, with no clear D. CDR3 length: 14 amino acids. Germline CDR1 is LNHDA and CDR2 is SQIVND (reference sequence). Between the trimmed V and J ends, which lost 6 bases and 9 bases, there was a span of 18 bases. The CDR3 is CASREGRYSGPQHF. The CDR3 coding sequence is TGTGCCAGTAGGGAAGGGCGGTATAGCGGGCCCCAGCATTTT.

The chain combines TRBV6-1 with TRBJ1-2, with 9 bases that match TRBD1. The V segment lost 1 base and the J segment 4 bases; nucleotides outside the gene matches: 4. From germline, CDR1 is MNHNS and CDR2 SASEGT. CDR3 length: 15 residues. CDR3 in amino acids: CASSEGGQGLYGYTF. CDR3 nucleotides: TGTGCCAGCAGTGAAGGGGGACAGGGACTCTATGGCTACACCTTC.

This chain uses TRBV9 with TRBJ2-3; tentatively, D is TRBD1 (6 bases). Germline-derived CDR1 and CDR2 are SGDLS and YYNGEE. The CDR3 length is 15 residues. Trimming left V 3 bases short and J 5 bases short, with 16 bases between. The CDR3 is CASSASQIGGDTQYF. The CDR3, as DNA: TGTGCCAGCAGCGCCTCACAGATAGGGGGAGATACGCAGTATTTT.

The genes are TRBV12-5 and TRBJ2-2; D perhaps matches TRBD2 (5 bases). From germline, CDR1 is LGHNT and CDR2 FRNRAP. V lost 10 bases and J lost 2, with 11 bases in between. This CDR3 has 13 amino acids. For the CDR3, the DNA is TGTGCTACCTACGGGGTAAACACCGGGGAGCTGTTTTTT. It yields the protein CATYGVNTGELFF.

The chain combines TRBV6-6 with TRBJ2-1; no definite D call. From germline, CDR1 is MNHNY and CDR2 SVGAGI (reference sequence). V was shortened by 7 bases and J by 0 bases, with 7 bases between the two germline ends. The CDR3 has 13 residues. The CDR3 loop is CASIESSYNEQFF. The DNA for the CDR3 is TGTGCCAGCATTGAGAGCTCCTACAATGAGCAGTTCTTC.

The chain employs TRBV6-5 and TRBJ2-7; TRBD1 matches 11 bases. Germline-derived CDR1 and CDR2 are MNHEY and SVGAGI. The V gene end was trimmed by 7 bases and the J gene end by 3 bases; junction bases not matched to a gene: 5. This CDR3 has 14 residues. This chain's CDR3 is CASTGTGGFYEQYF. The CDR3 DNA follows: TGTGCCAGCACAGGGACAGGGGGATTCTACGAGCAGTACTTC.

The gene calls are TRBV15 and TRBJ1-6; D is possibly TRBD1 (5 bases). CDR1 LNHNV and CDR2 YYDKDF come from the germline V gene (reference sequence). The CDR3 extends over 16 amino acids. Deletions cut 3 bases from V and 10 bases from J, with 19 bases between. The CDR3 is CATSRDGTRAGSPLHF. CDR3 bases: TGTGCCACCAGCAGGGACGGTACTCGAGCAGGGTCACCCCTCCACTTT.

The chain combines TRBV6-6 with TRBJ2-2; 12 positions match TRBD1. Germline CDR1 and CDR2: MNHNY and SVGAGI (reference sequence). V was clipped by 6 bases and J by 6 bases; unmatched bases: 8. The CDR3 loop spans 16 amino acids. This chain's CDR3 is CASRETGTGGAGELFF. For the CDR3, the DNA is TGTGCCAGCAGGGAGACCGGGACAGGGGGCGCCGGGGAGCTGTTTTTT.

This sequence joins TRBV30 and TRBJ1-2, with TRBD1 matching 7 bases. Germline loops: CDR1 GTSNPN, CDR2 SVGIG (reference sequence). The CDR3 runs to 12 residues. V trimming: 5 bases; J trimming: 3 bases; junction bases outside the gene matches: 3. The CDR3 DNA follows: TGTGCCTGGGGACAGGATTACTATGGCTACACCTTC. Translation: CAWGQDYYGYTF. The full variable domain, its missing parts supplied by reference TRBV30 and TRBJ1-2, is SQTIHQWPATLVQPVGSPLSLECTVEGTSNPNLYWYRQAAGRGLQLLFYSVGIGQISSEVPQNLSASRPQDRQFILSSKKLLLSDSGFYLCAWGQDYYGYTFGSGTRLTVV.

This clone was observed a handful of times. The J gene is TRBJ1-2, the V gene TRBV5-6; TRBD1 matches 8 bases. J gave up 8 bases and V 4 bases, and 10 bases lay outside the gene matches. In germline, CDR1 is SGHDT, CDR2 YYEEEE. The CDR3 length is 14 residues. CDR3: CASSPGQGYWGYTF. The CDR3 DNA is TGTGCCAGCAGCCCCGGACAGGGTTATTGGGGCTACACCTTC.

This clone was counted only a few times. This chain connects TRBV6-1 to TRBJ1-2; TRBD1 aligns across 10 bases. V was clipped by 6 bases and J by 7 bases; unmatched bases: 5. The germline V gene encodes CDR1 MNHNS and CDR2 SASEGT. CDR3 length: 13 residues. DNA for the CDR3: TGTGCCAGCAGCCGGGGACAGGGGCTTGGCTACACCTTC. This sequence encodes CASSRGQGLGYTF.

This chain joins TRBV29-1 and TRBJ1-5, with D uncertain. CDR1 SQVTM and CDR2 ANQGSEA come from the germline V gene. The length of the CDR3 is 13 residues. Trimming took 4 bases from V and 0 from J, leaving 7 bases between them. The CDR3 sequence: CSVGENSNQPQHF. The DNA for the CDR3 is TGCAGCGTTGGGGAGAATAGCAATCAGCCCCAGCATTTT.

The chain is built from TRBV7-8 and TRBJ2-7; D not resolved. The V end lost 5 bases, the J end lost 10 bases, and 21 bases lay between the germline ends. This CDR3 contains 14 residues. Germline CDR1 SGHVS, CDR2 FQNEAQ. The CDR3 nucleotides read TGTGCCAGCAGCCCGGGTCCCCTCGCTATTCTCCAGTACTTC. Its protein product is CASSPGPLAILQYF.